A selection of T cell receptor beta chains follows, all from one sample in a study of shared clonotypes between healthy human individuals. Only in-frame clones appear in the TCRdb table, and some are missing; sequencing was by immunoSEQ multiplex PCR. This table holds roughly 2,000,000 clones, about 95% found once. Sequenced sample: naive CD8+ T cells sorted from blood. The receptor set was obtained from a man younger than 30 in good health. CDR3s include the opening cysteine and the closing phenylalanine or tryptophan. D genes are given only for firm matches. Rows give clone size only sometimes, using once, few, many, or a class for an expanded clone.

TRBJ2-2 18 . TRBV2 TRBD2 TGTGCCACCACTCCGGGACTAGCGGGGGGGGTTAATACCGGGGAGCTGTTTTTT CATTPGLAGGVNTGELFF
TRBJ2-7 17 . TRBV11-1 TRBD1 TGTGCCAGCAGCGCATTACCCGCGTGGACAGGGGACTACGAGCAGTACTTC CASSALPAWTGDYEQYF
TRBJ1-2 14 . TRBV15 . TGTGCCACCAGCAGTCTAGAAATATGGAGTGGCTACACCTTC CATSSLEIWSGYTF
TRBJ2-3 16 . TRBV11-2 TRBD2 TGTGCCAGCAGCCCTAGCGGCGGGTGGACTATGGATACGCAGTATTTT CASSPSGGWTMDTQYF
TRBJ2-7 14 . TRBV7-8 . TGTGCCAGCAGCTTACTTGCCAGGGACTACGAGCAGTACTTC CASSLLARDYEQYF
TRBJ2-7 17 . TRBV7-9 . TGTGCCAGCAGCTACCTGTCGGGGGAGAATATGGCCTACGAGCAGTACTTC CASSYLSGENMAYEQYF
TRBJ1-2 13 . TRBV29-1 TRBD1 TGCAGCGTTGAGGGACAGGGGGGCTATGGCTACACCTTC CSVEGQGGYGYTF
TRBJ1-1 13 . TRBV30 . TGTGCCTGGAGCGCGGGCGGGAACACTGAAGCTTTCTTT CAWSAGGNTEAFF
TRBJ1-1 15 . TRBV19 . TGTGCCAGTAGCCTGGCCGGCAGAATGAACACTGAAGCTTTCTTT CASSLAGRMNTEAFF
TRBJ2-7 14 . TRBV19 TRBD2 TGTGCCAGTAGTCCGTTAGCGGGAGGGGGCGAGCAGTACTTC CASSPLAGGGEQYF
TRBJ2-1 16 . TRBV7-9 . TGTGCCAGCAGCTTACGGGCCCCATCTTCTTACAATGAGCAGTTCTTC CASSLRAPSSYNEQFF
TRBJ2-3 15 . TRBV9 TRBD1 TGTGCCAGCAGCGTAGGAGGACAGGGAGCAGATACGCAGTATTTT CASSVGGQGADTQYF
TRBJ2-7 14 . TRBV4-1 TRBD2 TGCGCCAGCAGCCCTCGGGAGGCTGGGGGCGAGCAGTACTTC CASSPREAGGEQYF
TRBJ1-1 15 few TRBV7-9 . TGTGCCAGCAGCCGACTACAAGGCTATGGCACTGAAGCTTTCTTT CASSRLQGYGTEAFF
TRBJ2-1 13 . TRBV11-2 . TGTGCCAGGGGGGGCGGAACCTACAATGAGCAGTTCTTC CARGGGTYNEQFF
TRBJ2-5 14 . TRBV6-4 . TGTGCCAGCAGTGAGCGACAGTTCCAAGAGACCCAGTACTTC CASSERQFQETQYF
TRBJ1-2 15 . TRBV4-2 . TGTGCCAGCAGCGCGCTAGGTCACCATCCTGATGGGTACACCTTC CASSALGHHPDGYTF
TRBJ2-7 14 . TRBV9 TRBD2 TGTGCCAGCAGCCAAGCGGGGGACATGTACGAGCAGTACTTC CASSQAGDMYEQYF
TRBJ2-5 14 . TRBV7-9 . TGTGCCAGCCAAGCGGACGGGGGACAAGAGACCCAGTACTTC CASQADGGQETQYF
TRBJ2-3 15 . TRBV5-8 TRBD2 TGTGCCAGCAGCTCGACCGGGACTAGAGTAGTTACGCAGTATTTT CASSSTGTRVVTQYF
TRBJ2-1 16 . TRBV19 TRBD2 TGTGCCAGTAGTTTCCCGACTAGCGGGCATCACAATGAGCAGTTCTTC CASSFPTSGHHNEQFF
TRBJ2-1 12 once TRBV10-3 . TGTGCCTCCGGGACACCCTACACTGAGCAGTTCTTC CASGTPYTEQFF
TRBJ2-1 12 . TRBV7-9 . TGTGCCAGCAGCGGAGTCGGGCATGAGCAGTTCTTC CASSGVGHEQFF
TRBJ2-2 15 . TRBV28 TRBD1 TGTGCCAGCAGGTCCGGGACAGGGTTCACCGGGGAGCTGTTTTTT CASRSGTGFTGELFF
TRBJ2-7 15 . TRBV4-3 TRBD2 TGCGCCAGCAGCCAAGAAAAGACTAGCGGTTTCGAGCAGTACTTC CASSQEKTSGFEQYF
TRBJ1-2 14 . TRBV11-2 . TGTGCCAGCAGCTTAGATCTCGGGGACTATGGCTACACCTTC CASSLDLGDYGYTF
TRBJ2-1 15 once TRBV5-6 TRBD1 TGTGCCAGCAGCTTTGACGACAGGGTTCTGGATGAGCAGTTCTTC CASSFDDRVLDEQFF
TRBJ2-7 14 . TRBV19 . TGTGCCAGTAGTATAGATGGGGAATCCTACGAGCAGTACTTC CASSIDGESYEQYF
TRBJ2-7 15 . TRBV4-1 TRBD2 TGCGCCAGCAGCCAAGATACAGCGGGGGGATACGAGCAGTACTTC CASSQDTAGGYEQYF
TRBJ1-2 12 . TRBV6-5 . TGTGCCAGCAGCCTGGGCCGGTCGGGCTACACCTTC CASSLGRSGYTF
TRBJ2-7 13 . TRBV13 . TGTGCCAGCACCCCTCGAGGGGGCTACGAGCAGTACTTC CASTPRGGYEQYF
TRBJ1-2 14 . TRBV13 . TGTGCCAGCAGTCTTAGTCCCAGGGCAGATGGCTACACCTTC CASSLSPRADGYTF
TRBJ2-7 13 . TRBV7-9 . TGTGCCAGCAGCACAGGGTTCATCCACGAGCAGTACTTC CASSTGFIHEQYF
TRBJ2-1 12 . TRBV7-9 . TGTGCCAGCAGCTTAGCGTCGGGTGAGCAGTTCTTC CASSLASGEQFF
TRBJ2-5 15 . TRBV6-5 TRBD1 TGTGCCAGCAGTCAGGGGGCCAAGAGACAAGAGACCCAGTACTTC CASSQGAKRQETQYF
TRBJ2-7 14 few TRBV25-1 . TGTGCCAGCAGCAACACAGGGCTGATCTACGAGCAGTACTTC CASSNTGLIYEQYF
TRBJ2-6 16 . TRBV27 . TGTGCCAGCAGTTTACCGGACAGCTCTGGGGCCAACGTCCTGACTTTC CASSLPDSSGANVLTF
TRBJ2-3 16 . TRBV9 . TGTGCCAGCAGCGTGGGGGGCAGGGGCCCCACAGATACGCAGTATTTT CASSVGGRGPTDTQYF
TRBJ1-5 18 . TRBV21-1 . TGTGCCAGCCACAGCAAAGGTGGCGCGAGGGGAACGAAGCAGCCCCAGCATTTT CASHSKGGARGTKQPQHF
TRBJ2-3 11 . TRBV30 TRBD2 TGTGCCTGGTTAGCGGGAGATACGCAGTATTTT CAWLAGDTQYF
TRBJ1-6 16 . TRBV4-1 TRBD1 TGCGCCAGCAGCCAAGAGGCGGGACAGCATAATTCACCCCTCCACTTT CASSQEAGQHNSPLHF
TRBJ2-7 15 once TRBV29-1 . TGCAGCGTTGAGTTACAGGGCCCTATGTGGAACGAGCAGTACTTC CSVELQGPMWNEQYF
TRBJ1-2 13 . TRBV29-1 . TGCAGCGTCGGCGATCAGGTTTACTATGGCTACACCTTC CSVGDQVYYGYTF
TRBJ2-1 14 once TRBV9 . TGTGCCAGCAGCGTCTTCGGACAGAACAATGAGCAGTTCTTC CASSVFGQNNEQFF
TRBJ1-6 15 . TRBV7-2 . TGTGCCAGCAGCTTAGCCGGACAGAATAATTCACCCCTCCACTTT CASSLAGQNNSPLHF
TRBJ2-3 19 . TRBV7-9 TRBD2 TGTGCCAGCAGCTCCCCGACTAGCGGGAGGGTAGTAAGCACAGATACGCAGTATTTT CASSSPTSGRVVSTDTQYF
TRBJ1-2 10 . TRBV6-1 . TGTGCCAGCAGTGAATATGGCTACACCTTC CASSEYGYTF
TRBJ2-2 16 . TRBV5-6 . TGTGCCAGCAGCTTACCCCCGGGACATGGAGTGGGGGAGCTGTTTTTT CASSLPPGHGVGELFF
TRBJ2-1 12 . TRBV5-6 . TGTGCCAGCACCCTCGGAGGGGGGCACGGGTTCTTC CASTLGGGHGFF
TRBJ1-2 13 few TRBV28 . TGTGCCAGCAGCCGGGGGCGTAACTATGGCTACACCTTC CASSRGRNYGYTF
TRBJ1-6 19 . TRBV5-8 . TGTGCCAGCAGCCCGGCGGTCGGACCCCGGAGCTCCTATAATTCACCCCTCCACTTT CASSPAVGPRSSYNSPLHF